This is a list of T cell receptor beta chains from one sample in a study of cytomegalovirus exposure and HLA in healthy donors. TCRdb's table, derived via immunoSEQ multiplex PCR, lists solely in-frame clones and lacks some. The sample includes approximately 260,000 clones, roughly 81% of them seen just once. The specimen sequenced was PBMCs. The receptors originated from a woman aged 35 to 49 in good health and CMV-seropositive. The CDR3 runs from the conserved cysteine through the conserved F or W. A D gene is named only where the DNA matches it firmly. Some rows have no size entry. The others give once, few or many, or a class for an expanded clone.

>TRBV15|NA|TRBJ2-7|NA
CATSRATGKGLGEQYF
TGTGCCACCAGCAGGGCCACAGGGAAGGGCCTGGGTGAGCAGTACTTC
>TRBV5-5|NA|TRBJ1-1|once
CASTPLDRNTEAFF
TGTGCCAGCACTCCGTTAGATCGGAACACTGAAGCTTTCTTT
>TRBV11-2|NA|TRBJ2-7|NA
CASSLGGPYEQYF
TGTGCCAGCAGCTTAGGGGGCCCGTACGAGCAGTACTTC
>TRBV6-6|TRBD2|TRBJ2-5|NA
CASSYSGRAKETQYF
TGTGCCAGTTCCTATAGCGGGAGGGCCAAAGAGACCCAGTACTTC
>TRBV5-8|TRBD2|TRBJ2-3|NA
CARDYLRGSGNTDTQYF
TGTGCCAGAGACTACTTACGGGGGAGCGGGAACACAGATACGCAGTATTTT
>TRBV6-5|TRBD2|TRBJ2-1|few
CASSLAPLAGIEQFF
TGTGCCAGCAGTTTGGCCCCCCTAGCGGGGATTGAGCAGTTCTTC
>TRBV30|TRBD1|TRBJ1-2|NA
CAWSVDRAVYGYTF
TGTGCCTGGAGTGTAGACAGGGCCGTCTATGGCTACACCTTC
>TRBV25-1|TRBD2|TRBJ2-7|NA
CASTRSGGAYEQYF
TGTGCCAGCACCCGATCGGGGGGAGCCTACGAGCAGTACTTC
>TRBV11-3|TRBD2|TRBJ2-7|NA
CASSLDSGANYEQYF
TGTGCCAGCAGCTTAGATAGCGGGGCCAACTACGAGCAGTACTTC
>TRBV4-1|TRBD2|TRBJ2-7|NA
CASSQEVLAGSEQYF
TGCGCCAGCAGCCAAGAAGTACTAGCGGGGTCCGAGCAGTACTTC
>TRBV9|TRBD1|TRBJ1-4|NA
CASSVGGTGLREKLFF
TGTGCCAGCAGCGTAGGCGGGACAGGGCTTCGAGAAAAACTGTTTTTT
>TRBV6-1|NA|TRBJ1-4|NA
CASSPDLTEKLFF
TGTGCCAGCAGCCCCGACTTGACTGAAAAACTGTTTTTT
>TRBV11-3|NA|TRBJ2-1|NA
CASSLSRRDEQFF
TGTGCCAGCAGCTTATCGCGGCGCGATGAGCAGTTCTTC
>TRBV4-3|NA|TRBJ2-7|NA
CASSQETNYEQYF
TGCGCCAGCAGCCAAGAGACTAACTACGAGCAGTACTTC
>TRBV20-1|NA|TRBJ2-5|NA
CSQGQETQYF
TGCAGTCAGGGGCAAGAGACCCAGTACTTC
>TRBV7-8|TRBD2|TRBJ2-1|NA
CASSSGTSLLRRSNEQFF
TGTGCCAGCAGCTCCGGGACTAGCCTCTTGAGAAGGAGTAATGAGCAGTTCTTC
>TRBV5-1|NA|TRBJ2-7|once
CASSFDGSSYEQYF
TGCGCCAGCAGCTTCGACGGGAGCTCCTACGAGCAGTACTTC
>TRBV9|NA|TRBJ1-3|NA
CASSFNGNTIYF
TGTGCCAGCAGCTTCAATGGAAACACCATATATTTT
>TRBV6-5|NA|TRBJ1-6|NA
CASRDRNSPLHF
TGTGCCAGCAGGGACAGAAATTCACCCCTCCACTTT
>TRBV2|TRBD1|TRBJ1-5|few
CASSVDRDGQPQHF
TGTGCCAGCAGTGTAGACAGGGACGGGCAGCCCCAGCATTTT
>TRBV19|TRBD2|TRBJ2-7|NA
CASSLGLAGYEQYF
TGTGCCAGTAGTCTTGGACTAGCGGGGTACGAGCAGTACTTC
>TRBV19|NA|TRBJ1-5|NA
CASSIGAGNQPQHF
TGTGCCAGTAGTATAGGGGCAGGCAATCAGCCCCAGCATTTT
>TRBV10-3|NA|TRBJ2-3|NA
CAISDRVKRTDTQYF
TGTGCCATCAGTGACAGGGTGAAACGCACAGATACGCAGTATTTT
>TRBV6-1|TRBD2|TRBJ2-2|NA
CASRATSGNTGELFF
TGTGCCAGCAGGGCGACTAGCGGAAACACCGGGGAGCTGTTTTTT
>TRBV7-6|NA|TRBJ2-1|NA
CASSSSLIAGLRNEQFF
TGTGCCAGCAGCTCTTCTTTGATCGCGGGGCTAAGGAATGAGCAGTTCTTC
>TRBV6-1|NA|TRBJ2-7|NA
CASSEATVIYEQYF
TGTGCCAGCAGTGAAGCGACAGTAATCTACGAGCAGTACTTC
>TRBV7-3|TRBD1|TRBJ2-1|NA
CASSQQGAYYNEQFF
TGTGCCAGCAGCCAACAGGGGGCGTACTACAATGAGCAGTTCTTC
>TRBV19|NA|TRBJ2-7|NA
CASSPGWAGEQYF
TGTGCCAGTAGTCCCGGCTGGGCGGGCGAGCAGTACTTC
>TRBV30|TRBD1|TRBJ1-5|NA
CAWSVTGDNQPQHF
TGTGCCTGGAGTGTTACAGGGGACAATCAGCCCCAGCATTTT
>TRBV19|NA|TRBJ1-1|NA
CASSIQGPTEAFF
TGTGCCAGTAGTATTCAGGGGCCCACTGAAGCTTTCTTT
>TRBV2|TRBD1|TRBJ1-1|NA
CASILDRVGQAFF
TGTGCCAGCATATTGGACAGGGTAGGACAAGCTTTCTTT
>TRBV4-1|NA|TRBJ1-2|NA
CASSQGDRGFYYGYTF
TGCGCCAGCAGCCAAGGAGATAGGGGGTTCTACTATGGCTACACCTTC